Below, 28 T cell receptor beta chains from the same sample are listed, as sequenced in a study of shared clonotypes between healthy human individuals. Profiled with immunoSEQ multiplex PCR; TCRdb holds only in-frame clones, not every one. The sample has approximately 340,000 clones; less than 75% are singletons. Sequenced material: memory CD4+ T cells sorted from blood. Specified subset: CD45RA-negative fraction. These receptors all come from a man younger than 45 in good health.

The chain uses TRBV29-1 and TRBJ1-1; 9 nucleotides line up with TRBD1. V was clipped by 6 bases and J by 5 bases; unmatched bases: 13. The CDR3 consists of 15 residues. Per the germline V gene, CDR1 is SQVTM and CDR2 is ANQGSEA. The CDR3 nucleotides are TGCAGCGTCGACAGGGGGACCTCCATGGGGACTGAAGCTTTCTTT. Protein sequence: CSVDRGTSMGTEAFF. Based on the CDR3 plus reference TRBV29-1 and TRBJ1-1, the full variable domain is SAVISQKPSRDICQRGTSLTIQCQVDSQVTMMFWYRQQPGQSLTLIATANQGSEATYESGFVIDKFPISRPNLTFSTLTVSNMSPEDSSIYLCSVDRGTSMGTEAFFGQGTRLTVV.

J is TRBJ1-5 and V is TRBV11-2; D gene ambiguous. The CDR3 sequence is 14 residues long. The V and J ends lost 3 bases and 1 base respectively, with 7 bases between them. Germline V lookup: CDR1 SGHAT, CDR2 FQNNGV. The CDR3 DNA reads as TGTGCCAGCAGCTTGGGTATGAGCAATCAGCCCCAGCATTTT. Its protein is CASSLGMSNQPQHF.

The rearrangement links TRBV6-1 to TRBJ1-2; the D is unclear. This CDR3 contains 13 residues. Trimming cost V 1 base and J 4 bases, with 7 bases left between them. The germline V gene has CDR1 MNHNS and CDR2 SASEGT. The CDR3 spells CASSEEAIYGYTF. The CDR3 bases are TGTGCCAGCAGTGAAGAAGCGATCTATGGCTACACCTTC.

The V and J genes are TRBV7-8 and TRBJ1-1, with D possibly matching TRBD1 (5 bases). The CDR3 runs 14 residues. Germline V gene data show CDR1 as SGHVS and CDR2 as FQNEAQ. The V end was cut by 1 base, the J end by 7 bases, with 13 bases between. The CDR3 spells CASSLVSGGGEAFF. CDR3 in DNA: TGTGCCAGCAGCTTAGTGTCTGGGGGTGGTGAAGCTTTCTTT.

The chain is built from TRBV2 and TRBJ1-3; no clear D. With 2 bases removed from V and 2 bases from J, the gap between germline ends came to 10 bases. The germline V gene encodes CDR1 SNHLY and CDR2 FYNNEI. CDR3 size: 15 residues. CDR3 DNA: TGTGCCAGCAGTGAATCGGGTAGGACTGGAAACACCATATATTTT. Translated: CASSESGRTGNTIYF.

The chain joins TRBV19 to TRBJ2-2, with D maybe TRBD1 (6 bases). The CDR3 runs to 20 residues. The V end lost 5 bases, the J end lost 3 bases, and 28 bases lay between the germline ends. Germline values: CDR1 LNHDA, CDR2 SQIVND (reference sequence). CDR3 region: CASSPNRVLSPTAYTGELFF. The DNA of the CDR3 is TGTGCCAGTAGTCCAAACAGGGTTTTGTCTCCCACCGCATACACCGGGGAGCTGTTTTTT.

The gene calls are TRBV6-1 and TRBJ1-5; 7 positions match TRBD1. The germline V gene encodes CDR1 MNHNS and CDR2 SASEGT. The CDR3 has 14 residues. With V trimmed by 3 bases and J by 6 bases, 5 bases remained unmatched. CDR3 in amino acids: CASSEKRTGQPQHF. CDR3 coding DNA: TGTGCCAGCAGTGAGAAGAGGACAGGTCAGCCCCAGCATTTT.

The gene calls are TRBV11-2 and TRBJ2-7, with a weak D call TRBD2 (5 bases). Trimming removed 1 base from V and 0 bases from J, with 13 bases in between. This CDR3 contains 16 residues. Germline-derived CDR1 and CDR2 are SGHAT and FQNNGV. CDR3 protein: CASSLAFGVASYEQYF. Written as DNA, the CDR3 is TGTGCCAGCAGCTTAGCGTTCGGGGTGGCCTCCTACGAGCAGTACTTC.

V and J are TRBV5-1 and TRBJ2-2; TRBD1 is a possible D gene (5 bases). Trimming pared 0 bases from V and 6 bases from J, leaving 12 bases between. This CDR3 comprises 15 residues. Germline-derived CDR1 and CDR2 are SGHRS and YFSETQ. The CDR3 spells CASSLDRPIPGELFF. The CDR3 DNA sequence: TGCGCCAGCAGCTTGGACAGGCCCATACCCGGGGAGCTGTTTTTT.

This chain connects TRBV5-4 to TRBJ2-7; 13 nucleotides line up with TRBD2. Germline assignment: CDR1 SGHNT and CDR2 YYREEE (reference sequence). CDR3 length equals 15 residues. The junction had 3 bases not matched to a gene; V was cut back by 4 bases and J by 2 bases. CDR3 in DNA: TGTGCCAGCAGCCGCGGACTAGCGGGAGCCTACGAGCAGTACTTC. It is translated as CASSRGLAGAYEQYF.

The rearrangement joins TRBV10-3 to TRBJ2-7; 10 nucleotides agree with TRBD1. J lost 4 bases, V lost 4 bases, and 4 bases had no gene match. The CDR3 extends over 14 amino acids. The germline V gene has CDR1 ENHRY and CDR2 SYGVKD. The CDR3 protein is CAISGSDRGYEQYF. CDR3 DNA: TGTGCCATCAGTGGGTCGGACAGGGGGTACGAGCAGTACTTC.

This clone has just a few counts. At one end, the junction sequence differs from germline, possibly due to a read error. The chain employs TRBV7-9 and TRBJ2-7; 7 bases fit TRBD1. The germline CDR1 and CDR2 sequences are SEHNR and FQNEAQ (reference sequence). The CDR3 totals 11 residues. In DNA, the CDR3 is TGTGCCAGCAGCTTAGGACAGGGTTTGAACTTC. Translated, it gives CASSLGQGLNF.

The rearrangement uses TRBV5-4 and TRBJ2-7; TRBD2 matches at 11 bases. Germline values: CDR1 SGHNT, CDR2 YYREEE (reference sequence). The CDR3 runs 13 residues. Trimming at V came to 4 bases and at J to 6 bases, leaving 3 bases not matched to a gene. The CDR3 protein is CASSHGTSGEQYF. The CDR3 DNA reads TGTGCCAGCAGCCACGGGACTAGCGGCGAGCAGTACTTC. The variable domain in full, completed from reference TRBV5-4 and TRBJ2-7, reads ETGVTQSPTHLIKTRGQQVTLRCSSQSGHNTVSWYQQALGQGPQFIFQYYREEENGRGNFPPRFSGLQFPNYSSELNVNALELDDSALYLCASSHGTSGEQYFGPGTRLTVT.

The CDR3 coding sequence is TGTGCCTGGGGACAGGGGGTCGAGCAGTACTTC. This gives the protein CAWGQGVEQYF. This chain uses TRBV30 with TRBJ2-7; TRBD1 matches 10 bases. Trimming at V came to 5 bases and at J to 6 bases, leaving 1 base not matched to a gene. CDR3 length equals 11 residues. Per the germline V gene, CDR1 is GTSNPN and CDR2 is SVGIG (reference sequence).

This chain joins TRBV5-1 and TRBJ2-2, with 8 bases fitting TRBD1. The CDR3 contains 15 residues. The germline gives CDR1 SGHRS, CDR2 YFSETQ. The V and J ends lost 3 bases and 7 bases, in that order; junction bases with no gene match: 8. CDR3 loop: CASSSRTGSSGELFF. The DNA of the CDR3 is TGCGCCAGCAGCTCCCGGACAGGGAGTAGCGGGGAGCTGTTTTTT.

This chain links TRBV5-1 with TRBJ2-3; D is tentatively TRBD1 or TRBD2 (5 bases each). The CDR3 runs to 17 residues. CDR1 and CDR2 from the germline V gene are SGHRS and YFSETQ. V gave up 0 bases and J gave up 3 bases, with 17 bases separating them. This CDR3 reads CASSLEGWGEGTDTQYF. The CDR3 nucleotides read TGCGCCAGCAGCTTGGAAGGGTGGGGAGAGGGGACAGATACGCAGTATTTT.

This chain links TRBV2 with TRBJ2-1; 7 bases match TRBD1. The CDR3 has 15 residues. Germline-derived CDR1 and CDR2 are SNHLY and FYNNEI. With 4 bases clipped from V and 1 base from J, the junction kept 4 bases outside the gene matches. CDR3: CASSVEQGSYNEQFF. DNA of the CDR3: TGTGCCAGCAGTGTAGAACAGGGGTCCTACAATGAGCAGTTCTTC.

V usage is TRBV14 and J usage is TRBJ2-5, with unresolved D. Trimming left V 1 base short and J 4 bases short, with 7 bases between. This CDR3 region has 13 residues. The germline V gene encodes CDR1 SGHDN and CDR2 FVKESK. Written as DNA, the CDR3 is TGTGCCAGCAGCCAAGTGCTCGGAGAGACCCAGTACTTC. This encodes CASSQVLGETQYF.

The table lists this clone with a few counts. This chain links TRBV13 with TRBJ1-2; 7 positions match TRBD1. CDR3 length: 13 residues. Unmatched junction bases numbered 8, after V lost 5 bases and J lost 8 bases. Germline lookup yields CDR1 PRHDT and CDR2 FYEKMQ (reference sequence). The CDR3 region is CASSTGVGPGYTF. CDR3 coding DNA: TGTGCCAGCAGCACAGGGGTTGGCCCGGGCTACACCTTC.

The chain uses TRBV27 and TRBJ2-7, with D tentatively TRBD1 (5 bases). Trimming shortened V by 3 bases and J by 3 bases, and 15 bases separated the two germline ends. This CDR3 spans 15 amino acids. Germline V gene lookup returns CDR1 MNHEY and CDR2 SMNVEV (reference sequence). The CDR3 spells CASSFVAGSLYEQYF. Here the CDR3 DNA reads TGTGCCAGCAGTTTCGTGGCAGGGTCCCTCTACGAGCAGTACTTC.

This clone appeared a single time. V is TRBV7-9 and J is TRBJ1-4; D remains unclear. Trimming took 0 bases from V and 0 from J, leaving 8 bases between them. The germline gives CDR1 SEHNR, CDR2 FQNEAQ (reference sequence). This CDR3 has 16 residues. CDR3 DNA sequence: TGTGCCAGCAGCTTAGCGGTAGCCGCAACTAATGAAAAACTGTTTTTT. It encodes CASSLAVAATNEKLFF.

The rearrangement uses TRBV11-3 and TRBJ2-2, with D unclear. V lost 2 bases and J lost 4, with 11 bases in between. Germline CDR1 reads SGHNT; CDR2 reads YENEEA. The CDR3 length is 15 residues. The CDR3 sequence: CASSLSSAVTGELFF. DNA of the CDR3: TGTGCCAGCAGCTTATCTAGTGCAGTCACCGGGGAGCTGTTTTTT.

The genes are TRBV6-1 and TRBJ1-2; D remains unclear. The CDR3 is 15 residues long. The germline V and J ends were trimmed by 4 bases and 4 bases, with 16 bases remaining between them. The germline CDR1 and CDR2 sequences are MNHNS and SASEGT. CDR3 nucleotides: TGTGCCAGCAGTGCCACAGTGAACGGTGTCTATGGCTACACCTTC. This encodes CASSATVNGVYGYTF.

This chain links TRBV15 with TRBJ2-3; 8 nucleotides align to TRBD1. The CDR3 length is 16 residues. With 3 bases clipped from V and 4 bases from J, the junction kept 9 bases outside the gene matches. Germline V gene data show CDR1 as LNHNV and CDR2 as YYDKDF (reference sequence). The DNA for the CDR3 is TGTGCCACCAGCAGTCTACGACAGGGGAAAGCAGATACGCAGTATTTT. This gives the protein CATSSLRQGKADTQYF.

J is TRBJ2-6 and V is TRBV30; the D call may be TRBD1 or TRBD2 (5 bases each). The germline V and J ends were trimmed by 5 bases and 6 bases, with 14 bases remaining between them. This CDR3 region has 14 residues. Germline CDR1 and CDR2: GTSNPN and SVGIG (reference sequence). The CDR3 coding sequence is TGTGCCTGGGGGGGACCGCTCACGGCCAACGTCCTGACTTTC. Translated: CAWGGPLTANVLTF.

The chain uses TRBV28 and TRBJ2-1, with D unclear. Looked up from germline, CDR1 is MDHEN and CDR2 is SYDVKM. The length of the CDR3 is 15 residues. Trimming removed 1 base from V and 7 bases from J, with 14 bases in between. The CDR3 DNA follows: TGTGCCAGCAGTTTATCGGGTGGAACCGAAAATGAGCAGTTCTTC. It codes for CASSLSGGTENEQFF.

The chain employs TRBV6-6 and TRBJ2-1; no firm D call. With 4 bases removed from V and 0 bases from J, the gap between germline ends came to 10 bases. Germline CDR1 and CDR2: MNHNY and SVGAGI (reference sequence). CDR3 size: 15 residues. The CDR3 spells CASSFTASSYNEQFF. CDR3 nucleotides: TGTGCCAGCAGTTTTACAGCGAGCTCCTACAATGAGCAGTTCTTC.

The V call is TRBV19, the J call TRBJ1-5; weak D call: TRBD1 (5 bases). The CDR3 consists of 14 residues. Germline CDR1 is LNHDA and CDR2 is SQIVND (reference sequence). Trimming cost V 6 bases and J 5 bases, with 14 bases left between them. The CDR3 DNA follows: TGTGCCAGTAGGGGGGACGGAGATTATCAGCCCCAGCATTTT. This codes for CASRGDGDYQPQHF.